The rows below give T cell receptor beta chains drawn from one sample of a study of blood T cell repertoires in COVID-19. Sequenced by immunoSEQ multiplex PCR; TCRdb stores in-frame clones only, minus some. The sample comprises roughly 200,000 clones, around 90% of which are singletons, and 10% rests with the top ten. The sample taken for sequencing was PBMCs or T cells enriched from blood (not recorded which). The receptors originated from a man between 18 and 35 years old with acute COVID-19. Both conserved end residues are part of each CDR3. A D gene is named only where the DNA matches it firmly.

TRBD1	TRBJ2-7	TRBV4-1	CASSQVGQTSYEQYF
TRBD1	TRBJ1-3	TRBV18	CASSPVRDSGNTIYF
TRBD1	TRBJ1-5	TRBV6-5	CASTLTGVGNQPQHF
TRBD2	TRBJ2-5	TRBV2	CASKGGQETQYF
NA	TRBJ2-1	TRBV29-1	CSAGPIQDEQFF
NA	TRBJ2-3	TRBV6-2/TRBV6-3	CASSRGGADTQYF
NA	TRBJ2-2	TRBV7-2	CASSFNRPGELFF
NA	TRBJ2-2	TRBV4-1	CASSRAGAKVTGELFF
TRBD2	TRBJ2-7	TRBV7-7	CASSQGLAGERTYEQYF
TRBD2	TRBJ2-2	TRBV9	CASSVGVAGETGELFF
NA	TRBJ2-5	TRBV15	CATSRDAGWGETQYF
TRBD1	TRBJ2-7	TRBV29-1	CSVEDLGQSYEQYF
TRBD1	TRBJ1-6	TRBV4-1	CASSLPGTGRNSPLHF
NA	TRBJ1-2	TRBV3-1/TRBV3-2	CASSQFDPQGTYGYTF
NA	TRBJ1-6	TRBV5-5	CASSFGVGAYNSPLHF
NA	TRBJ1-6	TRBV20-1	CSASTGFNSPLHF
TRBD2	TRBJ2-6	TRBV6-1	CASSEGAGANGANVLTF
NA	TRBJ1-5	TRBV28	CASSLYYSNQPQHF
TRBD2	TRBJ2-7	TRBV5-4	CASKPREGTYEQYF
NA	TRBJ1-3	TRBV7-6	CASSLDQGSGNTIYF
NA	TRBJ2-4	TRBV6-1	CASSEAGGAAKNIQYF
TRBD2	TRBJ2-7	TRBV7-6	CASSLGTSGTYEQYF
NA	TRBJ2-1	TRBV6-6	CASKAESLHNEQFF
TRBD2	TRBJ2-7	TRBV27	CASSSTRTSGSYEQYF
TRBD1	TRBJ2-1	TRBV18	CASSPRADRGRSNEQFF
NA	TRBJ2-7	TRBV7-3	CASSPSAGLGEQYF
TRBD1	TRBJ2-5	TRBV6-2/TRBV6-3	CASSYRDRGRETQYF
TRBD2	TRBJ2-1	TRBV6-5	CASSASGSGYNEQFF
NA	TRBJ2-3	TRBV11-3	CASSSRLSPTDTQYF
TRBD1	TRBJ1-5	TRBV28	CASSSGQGFGQPQHF
NA	TRBJ2-7	TRBV12-3/TRBV12-4	CASSQPMDEQYF
NA	TRBJ1-1	TRBV27	CASSLQGFSEAFF
TRBD1	TRBJ2-7	TRBV27	CASSPGTVTYEQYF
NA	TRBJ1-4	TRBV7-3	CASSSRPNEKLFF
NA	TRBJ1-5	TRBV19	CASSSPKQGSIHQPQHF
TRBD2	TRBJ2-3	TRBV7-9	CATLAGASTDTQYF
TRBD1	TRBJ1-6	TRBV28	CASSAGDRVNSPLHF
TRBD1	TRBJ2-2	TRBV19	CASSRGQANTGELFF
NA	TRBJ2-2	TRBV28	CASRGRVLNTGELFF
TRBD2	TRBJ2-3	TRBV5-4	CASSSGLAGVPLTTDTQYF
NA	TRBJ2-7	TRBV11-3	CASSLQGSYEQYF
TRBD1	TRBJ2-7	TRBV9	CASSVVGQAKLNYEQYF
TRBD2	TRBJ2-5	TRBV27	CASSSVGLAGHF
TRBD1	TRBJ1-2	TRBV4-1	CASSQEQGADGYTF
NA	TRBJ2-1	TRBV4-1	CASSQDGTSENEQFF
TRBD2	TRBJ2-1	TRBV27	CASSSGTSGRNEQFF
NA	TRBJ2-7	TRBV12-3/TRBV12-4	CASSLDSRDEQYF
TRBD1	TRBJ1-1	TRBV10-1	CASSDLGQEAFF
NA	TRBJ1-1	TRBV4-3	CASSHKTAMNTEAFF
NA	TRBJ2-7	TRBV19	CASSIGAASSYEQYF
TRBD1	TRBJ2-2	TRBV11-3	CASSAGQGVAGELFF
TRBD2	TRBJ2-7	TRBV28	CASSSPSGSNHYAYEQYF
NA	TRBJ1-1	TRBV11-3	CASSSSRVRNTEAFF
NA	TRBJ2-3	TRBV28	CASSFSGGFYTDTQYF
NA	TRBJ1-5	TRBV11-2	CASSLRSVGVQPQHF
NA	TRBJ2-7	TRBV30	CAWSGARRSYEQYF
TRBD1	TRBJ1-5	TRBV6-5	CASSRAGGSNQPQHF
NA	TRBJ1-1	TRBV3-1/TRBV3-2	CASSPTVNTEAFF
TRBD1	TRBJ1-2	TRBV11-2	CASSLGPQGPQNANYGYTF